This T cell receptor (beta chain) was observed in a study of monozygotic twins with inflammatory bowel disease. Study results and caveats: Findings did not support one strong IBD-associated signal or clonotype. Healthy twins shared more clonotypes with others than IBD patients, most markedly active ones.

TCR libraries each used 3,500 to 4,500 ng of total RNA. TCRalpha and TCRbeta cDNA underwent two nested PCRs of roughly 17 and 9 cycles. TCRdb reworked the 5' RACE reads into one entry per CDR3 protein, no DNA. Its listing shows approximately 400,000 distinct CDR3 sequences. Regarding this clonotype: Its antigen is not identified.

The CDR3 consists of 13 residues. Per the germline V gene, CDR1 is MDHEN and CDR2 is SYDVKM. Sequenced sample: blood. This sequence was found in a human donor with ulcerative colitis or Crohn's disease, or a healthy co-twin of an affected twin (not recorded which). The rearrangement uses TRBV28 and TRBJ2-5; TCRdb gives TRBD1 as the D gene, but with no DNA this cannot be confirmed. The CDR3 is CASNLQGRETQYF. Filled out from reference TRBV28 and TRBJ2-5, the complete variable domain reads DVKVTQSSRYLVKRTGEKVFLECVQDMDHENMFWYRQDPGLGLRLIYFSYDVKMKEKGDIPEGYSVSREKKERFSLILESASTNQTSMYLCASNLQGRETQYFGPGTRLLVL.